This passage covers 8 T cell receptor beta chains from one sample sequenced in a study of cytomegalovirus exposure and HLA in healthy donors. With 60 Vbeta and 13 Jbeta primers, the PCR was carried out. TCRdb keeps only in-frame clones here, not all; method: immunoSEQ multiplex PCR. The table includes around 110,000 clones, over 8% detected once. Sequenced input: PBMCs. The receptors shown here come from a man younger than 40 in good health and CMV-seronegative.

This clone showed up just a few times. The CDR3 sequence is CASSLSKGAYEQYF. The CDR3 bases are TGTGCCAGCAGTTTATCGAAAGGGGCCTACGAGCAGTACTTC. The chain has TRBV27 and TRBJ2-7; D perhaps matches TRBD1 (5 bases). The length of the CDR3 is 14 residues. Germline V gives CDR1 MNHEY, CDR2 SMNVEV (reference sequence). Trimming shortened V by 0 bases and J by 2 bases, and 8 bases separated the two germline ends.

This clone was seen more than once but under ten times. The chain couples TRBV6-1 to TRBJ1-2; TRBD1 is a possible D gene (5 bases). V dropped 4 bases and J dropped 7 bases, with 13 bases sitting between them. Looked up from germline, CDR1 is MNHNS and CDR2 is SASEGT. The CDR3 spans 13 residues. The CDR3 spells CASSGDGGGGYTF. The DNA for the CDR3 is TGTGCCAGCAGTGGAGATGGGGGGGGTGGCTACACCTTC.

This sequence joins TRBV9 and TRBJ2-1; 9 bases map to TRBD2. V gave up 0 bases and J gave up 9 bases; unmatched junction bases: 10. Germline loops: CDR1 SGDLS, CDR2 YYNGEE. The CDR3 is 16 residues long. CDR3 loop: CASSVGPREGRSEQFF. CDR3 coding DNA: TGTGCCAGCAGCGTAGGTCCGCGGGAGGGCCGGAGTGAGCAGTTCTTC.

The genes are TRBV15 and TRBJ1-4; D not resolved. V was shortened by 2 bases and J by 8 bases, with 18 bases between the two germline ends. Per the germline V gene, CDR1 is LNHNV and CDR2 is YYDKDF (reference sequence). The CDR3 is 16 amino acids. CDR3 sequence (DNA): TGTGCCACCAGCAGAATCCGAGGAAGCCCGAACGAAAAACTGTTTTTT. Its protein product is CATSRIRGSPNEKLFF. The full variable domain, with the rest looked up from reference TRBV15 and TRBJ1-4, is DAMVIQNPRYQVTQFGKPVTLSCSQTLNHNVMYWYQQKSSQAPKLLFHYYDKDFNNEADTPDNFQSRRPNTSFCFLDIRSPGLGDTAMYLCATSRIRGSPNEKLFFGSGTQLSVL.

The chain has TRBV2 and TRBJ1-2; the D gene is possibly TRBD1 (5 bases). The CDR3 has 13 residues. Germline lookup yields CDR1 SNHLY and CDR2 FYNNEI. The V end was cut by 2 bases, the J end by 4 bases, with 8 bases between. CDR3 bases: TGTGCCAGCAGTGAACCAGGGTTCTATGGCTACACCTTC. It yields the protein CASSEPGFYGYTF.

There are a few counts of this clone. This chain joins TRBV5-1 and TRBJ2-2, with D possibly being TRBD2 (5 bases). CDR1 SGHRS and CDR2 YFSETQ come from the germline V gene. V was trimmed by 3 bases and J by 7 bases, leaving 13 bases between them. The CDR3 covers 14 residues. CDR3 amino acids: CASSSGPAGGELFF. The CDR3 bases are TGCGCCAGCAGCTCAGGACCGGCGGGCGGGGAGCTGTTTTTT.

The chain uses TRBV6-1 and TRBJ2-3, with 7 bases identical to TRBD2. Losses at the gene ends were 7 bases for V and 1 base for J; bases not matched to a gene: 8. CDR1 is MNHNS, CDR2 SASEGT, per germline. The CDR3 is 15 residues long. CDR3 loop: CASNLSGARTDTQYF. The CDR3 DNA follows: TGTGCCAGCAACCTGAGCGGGGCCCGCACAGATACGCAGTATTTT.

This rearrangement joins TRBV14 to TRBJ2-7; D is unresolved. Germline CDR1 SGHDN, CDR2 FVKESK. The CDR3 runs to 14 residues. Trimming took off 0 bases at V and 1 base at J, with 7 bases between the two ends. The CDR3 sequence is CASSQDLTSYEQYF. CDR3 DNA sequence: TGTGCCAGCAGCCAAGATTTAACTTCCTACGAGCAGTACTTC.